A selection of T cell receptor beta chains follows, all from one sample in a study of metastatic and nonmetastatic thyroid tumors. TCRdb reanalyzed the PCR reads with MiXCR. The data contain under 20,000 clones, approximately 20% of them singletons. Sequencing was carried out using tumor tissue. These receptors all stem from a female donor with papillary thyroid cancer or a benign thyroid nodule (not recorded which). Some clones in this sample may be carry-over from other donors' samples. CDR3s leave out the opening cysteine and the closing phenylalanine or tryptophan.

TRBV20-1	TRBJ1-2	SARARGLGGYT
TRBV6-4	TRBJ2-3	ASSVLAGWPDTQY
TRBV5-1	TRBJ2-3	ASSLGTGTDTQY
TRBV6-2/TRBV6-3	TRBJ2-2	ASSSGLAVGELF
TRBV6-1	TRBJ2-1	ASSERGGGTYNEQF
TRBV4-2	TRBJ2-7	ASSQDPGTTEQY
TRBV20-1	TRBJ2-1	SAPSGSYYNEQF
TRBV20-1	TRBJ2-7	SAIRPQHYEQY
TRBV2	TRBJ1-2	ASSPTQGRGYT
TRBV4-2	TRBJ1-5	ASSQAPTGGFSNQPQH
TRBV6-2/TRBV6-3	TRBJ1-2	ASSSPPNYGYT
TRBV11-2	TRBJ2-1	ASSFDRGPFNEQF
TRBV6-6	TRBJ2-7	ASSYFGWEVNYEQY
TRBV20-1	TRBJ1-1	SSREPGLNTEAF
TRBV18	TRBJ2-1	ASSPTQAYNEQF
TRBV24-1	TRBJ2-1	ATSDYRLTYNEQF
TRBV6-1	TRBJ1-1	ASSERTTGQGKNTEAF
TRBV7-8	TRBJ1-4	ASSSYGTWDEKLF
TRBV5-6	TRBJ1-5	ASSTRGRLSNQPQH
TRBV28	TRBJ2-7	ASSSRVGVGTYEQY
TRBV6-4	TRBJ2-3	ASSDGTSGTDTQY
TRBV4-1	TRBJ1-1	ASSLGLNTEAF
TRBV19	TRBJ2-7	ASSGPVRGYEQY
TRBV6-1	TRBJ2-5	ASSGPRGLGETQY
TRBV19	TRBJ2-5	ASSTGTSGTQY
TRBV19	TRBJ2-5	ASSPGAGTGETQY